The table lists the clone carrying this TCR beta chain with a few counts. TCR cDNA was made by 5'RACE template switching, adding a universal primer site and UMIs. TCRdb passed the 5' RACE reads through MiXCR, listing each CDR3 protein once. This table holds a few hundred thousand distinct CDR3 sequences, roughly 13% found once. The sample originates from a study of T cells after yellow fever vaccination. Source: CD4+ T cells sorted from PBMCs, taken 45 days after the yellow fever booster vaccination. This clonotype was sampled from a man aged 25 to 40 who received the YFV17D yellow fever vaccine.

In DNA form, the CDR3 reads TGTGCCAGCAGCTTATCTCGGACAGGGGCTACCTACGAGCAGTACTTC. Its protein product is CASSLSRTGATYEQYF. The chain carries TRBV7-9 and TRBJ2-7; 9 nucleotides align to TRBD1. J gave up 2 bases and V 2 bases, and 7 bases lay outside the gene matches. The CDR3 has 16 residues. Germline loops: CDR1 SEHNR, CDR2 FQNEAQ (reference sequence).